The 16 T cell receptor beta chains listed next were all sequenced from one sample in a study of memory CD4+ T cells and cytomegalovirus serostatus. The sort gate was single viable CD3+CD4+CD8-CD45RO+ cells for memory CD4+ T cells. Assay used: immunoSEQ multiplex PCR; TCRdb lists only in-frame clones, some missing. The table has 45,000 to 55,000 clones, about 80% seen once; the top ten hold 1.5% to 2%. The sample was memory CD4+ T cells from blood. The receptors originated from an adult in good health and CMV-seronegative.

The V and J genes are TRBV5-4 and TRBJ2-1; TRBD2 agrees at 13 bases. CDR1 and CDR2 from the germline V gene are SGHNT and YYREEE (reference sequence). This CDR3 comprises 15 residues. V shed 4 bases, J shed 5 bases, and the junction held 3 bases outside the gene matches. CDR3 protein: CASSPGLAGNNEQFF. The CDR3 nucleotides are TGTGCCAGCAGCCCGGGACTAGCGGGGAACAATGAGCAGTTCTTC.

The chain combines TRBV6-6 with TRBJ2-5; unclear D gene. CDR3 length: 11 residues. Germline lookup yields CDR1 MNHNY and CDR2 SVGAGI (reference sequence). The V end lost 5 bases, the J end lost 0 bases, and 1 base lay between the germline ends. The CDR3, as DNA: TGTGCCAGCAGTAACCAAGAGACCCAGTACTTC. Amino acids: CASSNQETQYF.

This clone has just one count. This rearrangement joins TRBV27 to TRBJ1-4; TRBD1 matches 7 bases. The V gene end was trimmed by 0 bases and the J gene end by 8 bases; junction bases not matched to a gene: 6. The CDR3 length is 15 residues. Germline CDR1 is MNHEY and CDR2 is SMNVEV (reference sequence). CDR3 nucleotide sequence: TGTGCCAGCAGTTTATCAGGCAGGGGGTGGGAAAAACTGTTTTTT. It specifies CASSLSGRGWEKLFF.

A few counts support this clone. The chain carries TRBV2 and TRBJ1-6; TRBD1 might be the D (5 bases). Deletions cut 6 bases from V and 8 bases from J, with 14 bases between. Germline V CDR1 and CDR2: SNHLY, FYNNEI. The CDR3 contains 14 residues. As DNA, the CDR3 is TGTGCCAGCAGCGGGGCCAAACGGGATTCACCCCTCCACTTT. Amino acid sequence: CASSGAKRDSPLHF.

The J gene is TRBJ2-1, the V gene TRBV27; no definite D call. V was pared by 5 bases and J by 0 bases, with 14 bases between. The CDR3 is made up of 16 amino acids. From germline, CDR1 is MNHEY and CDR2 SMNVEV (reference sequence). The CDR3 DNA reads as TGTGCCAGCAGTCCACGTGGTGGTCTCTCCTACAATGAGCAGTTCTTC. It specifies CASSPRGGLSYNEQFF.

The V and J genes are TRBV4-1 and TRBJ1-4; D is ambiguous. Germline V gene lookup returns CDR1 MGHRA and CDR2 YSYEKL. The CDR3 is 15 residues long. With 4 bases removed from V and 7 bases from J, the gap between germline ends came to 16 bases. The CDR3 DNA sequence: TGCGCCAGCAGCCTGAGACCCGCGGAGGCTGAAAAACTGTTTTTT. As protein: CASSLRPAEAEKLFF.

There are a few counts of this clone. CDR3 sequence reads: CAIRTEGNTEAFF. For the CDR3, the DNA is TGTGCCATAAGGACAGAAGGGAACACTGAAGCTTTCTTT. V usage is TRBV28 and J usage is TRBJ1-1; D perhaps matches TRBD1 (6 bases). The CDR3 is made up of 13 amino acids. The germline gives CDR1 MDHEN, CDR2 SYDVKM. Trimming removed 10 bases at V and 1 base at J, with 13 bases between.

The rearrangement joins TRBV6-1 to TRBJ2-7, with D possibly called TRBD1 or TRBD2 (5 bases each). The V gene's germline CDR1 is MNHNS and CDR2 SASEGT. The CDR3 runs 12 residues. The V and J ends lost 6 bases and 3 bases respectively, with 9 bases between them. The DNA for the CDR3 is TGTGCCAGCAGGGGGGTAGACTACGAGCAGTACTTC. It is translated as CASRGVDYEQYF.

This clone came up a few times. This rearrangement joins TRBV2 to TRBJ2-7; 9 bases line up with TRBD1. Trimming cost V 7 bases and J 6 bases; bases outside gene matches: 7. The V gene's germline CDR1 is SNHLY and CDR2 FYNNEI. The CDR3 consists of 13 residues. CDR3 nucleotide sequence: TGTGCCAGCATCTCGGACAGGGGAGGCGAGCAGTACTTC. Its translation is CASISDRGGEQYF. Combining the CDR3 with reference TRBV2 and TRBJ2-7 gives the whole variable domain EPEVTQTPSHQVTQMGQEVILRCVPISNHLYFYWYRQILGQKVEFLVSFYNNEISEKSEIFDDQFSVERPDGSNFTLKIRSTKLEDSAMYFCASISDRGGEQYFGPGTRLTVT.

The chain carries TRBV19 and TRBJ2-3, with 8 bases lining up with TRBD1. Germline V lookup: CDR1 LNHDA, CDR2 SQIVND (reference sequence). J gave up 0 bases and V 5 bases, and 7 bases lay outside the gene matches. The CDR3 runs 16 residues. The CDR3 loop is CASSEGQGRSTDTQYF. Written as DNA, the CDR3 is TGTGCCAGTAGTGAAGGACAGGGACGTAGCACAGATACGCAGTATTTT.

V and J are TRBV4-2 and TRBJ1-4; TRBD1 is a possible D gene (6 bases). Per germline, CDR1 LGHNA and CDR2 YNFKEQ. This CDR3 comprises 14 residues. Trimming removed 0 bases from V and 5 bases from J, with 7 bases in between. Written as DNA, the CDR3 is TGTGCCAGCAGCCAAGATGGACAGAATGAAAAACTGTTTTTT. It translates to CASSQDGQNEKLFF.

The genes are TRBV28 and TRBJ1-1; the match to TRBD1 covers 7 bases. The ends lost 5 bases at V and 0 bases at J; junction bases unmatched: 3. Germline-derived CDR1 and CDR2 are MDHEN and SYDVKM. The CDR3 has 14 residues. CDR3 in DNA: TGTGCCAGCAGTCTCGACAGGGTGAACACTGAAGCTTTCTTT. Protein product: CASSLDRVNTEAFF.

The V and J genes are TRBV7-9 and TRBJ1-2; no clear D gene. This CDR3 is built from 11 residues. Deletions cut 3 bases from V and 3 bases from J, with 2 bases between. The germline V gene has CDR1 SEHNR and CDR2 FQNEAQ (reference sequence). Written as DNA, the CDR3 is TGTGCCAGCAGCTTTGACTATGGCTACACCTTC. Translated, it gives CASSFDYGYTF.

The chain uses TRBV4-3 and TRBJ2-5, with TRBD2 identical over 14 bases. This CDR3 region has 18 residues. V shed 3 bases and J 13 bases; nucleotides not matched to a gene: 19. Per germline, CDR1 LGHNA and CDR2 YSLEER. CDR3 bases: TGCGCCAGCAGCCACCTAAACCCGACTAGCGGGAGGGGACTTCGTGGGTACTTC. Translation gives CASSHLNPTSGRGLRGYF.

This chain uses TRBV7-2 with TRBJ2-7, with D uncertain. Germline-derived CDR1 and CDR2 are SGHTA and FQGNSA. Trimming stripped 6 bases from V and 3 bases from J, with 21 bases between. This CDR3 comprises 16 residues. CDR3 in DNA: TGTGCCAGCAGTTCGACACCACCCGGAATAGTCTACGAGCAGTACTTC. As protein: CASSSTPPGIVYEQYF.

This clone was seen just once. The rearrangement uses TRBV7-8 and TRBJ2-7; possibly TRBD1 for D (5 bases). CDR1 and CDR2 from the germline V gene are SGHVS and FQNEAQ. Deletions cut 7 bases from V and 1 base from J, with 17 bases between. This CDR3 region has 15 residues. As DNA, the CDR3 is TGTGCCAGCACCCCGCCGTGGGCAGGGTCCTACGAGCAGTACTTC. Its protein product is CASTPPWAGSYEQYF.